One and the same sample provided the 7 T cell receptor beta chains below, sequenced in a study of T-cell memory formation after mild COVID-19. Via MiXCR, TCRdb re-called the 5' RACE reads, giving one row per CDR3 protein. The sample comprises fewer than 300,000 distinct CDR3 sequences, roughly 18% of which are singletons, and under 30% rests with the top ten. The sequencing sample was made of PBMCs or a T cell subset sorted from them (not recorded which). The receptors shown here come from a man aged 18 to 35 who had mild COVID-19 (a few samples of this study predate the infection). Cell type and time point are not known.

As DNA, the CDR3 is TGCAGTGCTAGTTCTCTAGGTCCAGAGACCCAGTACTTC. The encoded protein is CSASSLGPETQYF. The gene calls are TRBV20-1 and TRBJ2-5; D is unresolved. The germline V gene has CDR1 DFQATT and CDR2 SNEGSKA (reference sequence). There are 13 residues in the CDR3. V lost 3 bases to trimming and J lost 4 bases, with 12 bases between them.

This clonotype has at least ten counts. The chain couples TRBV6-5 to TRBJ2-1, with 11 nucleotides matching TRBD2. CDR1 is MNHEY, CDR2 SVGAGI, per germline. This CDR3 is built from 15 residues. Unmatched junction bases numbered 4, after V lost 7 bases and J lost 2 bases. The CDR3 DNA is TGTGCCAGCAAATCTAGCGGGGGGACCTACAATGAGCAGTTCTTC. Translated: CASKSSGGTYNEQFF.

V is TRBV29-1 and J is TRBJ2-5; D not certain. Germline CDR1 and CDR2: SQVTM and ANQGSEA. The CDR3 runs 12 residues. Trimming stripped 4 bases from V and 4 bases from J, with 10 bases between. The CDR3 sequence: CSVGPGGETQYF. CDR3 DNA sequence: TGCAGCGTTGGGCCAGGTGGAGAGACCCAGTACTTC. The full variable domain, its missing parts supplied by reference TRBV29-1 and TRBJ2-5, is SAVISQKPSRDICQRGTSLTIQCQVDSQVTMMFWYRQQPGQSLTLIATANQGSEATYESGFVIDKFPISRPNLTFSTLTVSNMSPEDSSIYLCSVGPGGETQYFGPGTRLLVL.

The chain uses TRBV5-1 and TRBJ2-2, with 9 positions matching TRBD1. This CDR3 spans 15 amino acids. The germline V gene has CDR1 SGHRS and CDR2 YFSETQ. J gave up 6 bases and V 4 bases, and 7 bases lay outside the gene matches. For the CDR3, the DNA is TGCGCCAGCAGCGAGGACGGGACAGGGTCCGGGGAGCTGTTTTTT. Amino acids: CASSEDGTGSGELFF.

V gene TRBV7-2 combines with J gene TRBJ2-5; D is undetermined. The CDR3 contains 11 residues. The germline V gene has CDR1 SGHTA and CDR2 FQGNSA. The V gene lost 1 base and the J gene lost 11 bases, with 8 bases spanning the gap. The DNA of the CDR3 is TGTGCCAGCAGCTTAGGCCCCGGGCAGTACTTC. It encodes CASSLGPGQYF.

This clonotype turned up a few times. This chain joins TRBV7-2 and TRBJ1-6, with D possibly matching TRBD1 (6 bases). The CDR3 has 14 amino acids. V dropped 3 bases and J dropped 9 bases, with 12 bases sitting between them. The germline gives CDR1 SGHTA, CDR2 FQGNSA. The CDR3 DNA reads as TGTGCCAGCAGCTTTGGGGGGCCCAGTTCACCCCTCCACTTT. This translates into CASSFGGPSSPLHF.

This clonotype has only a few counts. The chain joins TRBV24-1 to TRBJ1-1; D unclear. The germline V and J ends were trimmed by 4 bases and 1 base, with 12 bases remaining between them. Germline V gene lookup returns CDR1 KGHDR and CDR2 SFDVKD. CDR3 length: 15 residues. CDR3 region: CATSEPDGRNTEAFF. The DNA for the CDR3 is TGTGCCACCAGTGAACCCGACGGTCGGAACACTGAAGCTTTCTTT.